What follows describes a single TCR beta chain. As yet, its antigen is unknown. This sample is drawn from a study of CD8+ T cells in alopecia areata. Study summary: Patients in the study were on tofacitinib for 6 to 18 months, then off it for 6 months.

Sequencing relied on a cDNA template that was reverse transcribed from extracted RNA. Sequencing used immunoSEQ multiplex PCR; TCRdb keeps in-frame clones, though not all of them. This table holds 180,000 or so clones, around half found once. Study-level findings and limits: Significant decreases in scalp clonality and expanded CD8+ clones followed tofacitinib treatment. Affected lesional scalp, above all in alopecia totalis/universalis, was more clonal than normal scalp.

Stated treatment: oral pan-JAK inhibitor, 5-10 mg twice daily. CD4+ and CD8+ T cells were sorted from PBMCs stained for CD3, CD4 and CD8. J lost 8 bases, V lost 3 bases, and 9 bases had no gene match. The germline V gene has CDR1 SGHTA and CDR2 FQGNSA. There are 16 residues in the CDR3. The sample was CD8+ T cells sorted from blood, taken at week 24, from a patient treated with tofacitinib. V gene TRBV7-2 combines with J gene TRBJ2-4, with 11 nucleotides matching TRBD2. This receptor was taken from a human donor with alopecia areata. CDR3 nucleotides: TGTGCCAGCAGCTTCATGGTAGCGGGGGGGCCGGACATTCAGTACTTC. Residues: CASSFMVAGGPDIQYF. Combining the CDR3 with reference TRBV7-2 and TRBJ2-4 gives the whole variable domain GAGVSQSPSNKVTEKGKDVELRCDPISGHTALYWYRQSLGQGLEFLIYFQGNSAPDKSGLPSDRFSAERTGGSVSTLTIQRTQQEDSAVYLCASSFMVAGGPDIQYFGAGTRLSVL.